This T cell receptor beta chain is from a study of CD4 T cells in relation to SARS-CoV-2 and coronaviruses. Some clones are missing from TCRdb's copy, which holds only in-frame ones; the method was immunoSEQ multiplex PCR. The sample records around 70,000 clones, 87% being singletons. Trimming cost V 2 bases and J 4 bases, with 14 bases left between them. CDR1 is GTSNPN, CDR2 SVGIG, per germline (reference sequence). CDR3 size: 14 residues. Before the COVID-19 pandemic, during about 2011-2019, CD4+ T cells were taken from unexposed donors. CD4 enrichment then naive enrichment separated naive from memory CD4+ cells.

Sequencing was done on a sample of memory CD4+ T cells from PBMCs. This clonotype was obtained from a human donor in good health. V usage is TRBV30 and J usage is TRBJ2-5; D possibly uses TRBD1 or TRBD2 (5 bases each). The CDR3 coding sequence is TGTGCCTGGAGTATAATACGGGGCGCAGAGACCCAGTACTTC. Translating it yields CAWSIIRGAETQYF.